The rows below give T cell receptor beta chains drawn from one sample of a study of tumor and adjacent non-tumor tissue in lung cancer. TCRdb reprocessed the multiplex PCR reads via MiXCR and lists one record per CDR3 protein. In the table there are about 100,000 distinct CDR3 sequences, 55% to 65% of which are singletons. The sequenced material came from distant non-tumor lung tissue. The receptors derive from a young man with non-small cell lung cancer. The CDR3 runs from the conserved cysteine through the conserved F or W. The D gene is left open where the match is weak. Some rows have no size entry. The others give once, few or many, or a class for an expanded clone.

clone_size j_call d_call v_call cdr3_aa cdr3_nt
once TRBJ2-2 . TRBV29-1 CSVEPPRTTGELFF TGCAGCGTTGAACCACCTAGGACCACCGGGGAACTGTTTTTT
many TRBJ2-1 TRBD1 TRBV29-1 CSVGTGGSYNEQFF TGCAGCGTTGGGACAGGGGGGTCCTACAATGAGCAGTTCTTC
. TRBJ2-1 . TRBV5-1 CASSLAQDNNEQFF TGCGCCAGCAGCTTGGCACAGGATAACAATGAGCAGTTCTTC
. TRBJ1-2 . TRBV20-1 CSASMPQGNYDYTF TGCAGTGCAAGTATGCCACAGGGTAACTATGACTACACCTTC
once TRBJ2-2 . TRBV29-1 CSVELSNTWELFF TGCAGTGTTGAACTCAGCAACACCTGGGAGCTGTTTTTT
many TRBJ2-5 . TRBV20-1 CSARRQWQETQYF TGCAGTGCTAGAAGGCAGTGGCAAGAGACCCAGTACTTC
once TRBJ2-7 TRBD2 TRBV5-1 CASSWTASGYSYEQYF TGCGCCAGCAGCTGGACCGCTAGCGGATACTCCTACGAGCAGTACTTC
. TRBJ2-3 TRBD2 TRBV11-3 CASSSEPTSGRADTQYF TGTGCCAGCAGCTCAGAGCCCACTAGTGGGAGGGCAGATACGCAGTATTTT
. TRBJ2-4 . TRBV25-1 CASSGGGLYF TGTGCCAGCAGTGGGGGCGGACTTTACTTC
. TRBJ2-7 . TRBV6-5 CASTTIGHEQYF TGTGCCAGCACCACGATAGGGCACGAGCAGTACTTC
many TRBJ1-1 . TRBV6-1 CASSHREAEAFF TGTGCCAGCAGTCACAGGGAGGCTGAAGCTTTCTTT
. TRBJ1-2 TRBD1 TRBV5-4 CASSPWTGGDYDYTF TGTGCCAGCAGCCCTTGGACAGGGGGCGACTATGATTACACCTTC
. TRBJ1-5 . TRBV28 CASSGLGPPPQHF TGTGCCAGCAGTGGGCTGGGGCCGCCGCCCCAGCATTTT
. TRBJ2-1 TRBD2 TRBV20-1 CSALDTLTSGREEQFF TGCAGTGCTTTAGATACGCTTACTAGCGGGAGAGAAGAGCAGTTCTTC
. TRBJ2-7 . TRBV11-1 CASSAKASYEQYF TGTGCCAGCAGTGCCAAAGCCTCCTACGAGCAGTACTTC
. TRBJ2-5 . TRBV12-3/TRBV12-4 CASSPTGPPVTQYF TGTGCTAGCTCCCCGACAGGCCCCCCGGTGACTCAGTACTTC
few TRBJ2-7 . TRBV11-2 CASSPLRRYGDSSYEQYF TGTGCCAGCAGTCCGCTCAGGAGGTATGGCGACAGCTCCTACGAGCAGTACTTC
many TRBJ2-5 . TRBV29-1 CSVGLVQETQYF TGCAGCGTTGGGTTGGTACAAGAGACCCAGTACTTC
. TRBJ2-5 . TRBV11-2 CASSLDWMGETQYF TGTGCTAGCAGCTTAGATTGGATGGGAGAGACCCAGTACTTC
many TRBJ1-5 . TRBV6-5 CASGGGRSNQPQHF TGTGCCAGCGGGGGAGGGCGGAGCAATCAGCCCCAGCATTTT
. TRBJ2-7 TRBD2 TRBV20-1 CGARDERLAGGAYEQYF TGCGGTGCTAGAGATGAAAGACTAGCGGGGGGGGCCTACGAGCAGTACTTC
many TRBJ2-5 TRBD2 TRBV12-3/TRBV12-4 CASSLAGESQETQYF TGTGCCAGCAGCTTAGCGGGGGAGTCACAAGAGACCCAGTACTTC
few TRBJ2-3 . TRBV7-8 CASSLESGTDTQYF TGTGCCAGCAGCTTAGAATCAGGCACAGATACGCAGTATTTT
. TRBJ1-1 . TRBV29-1 CSAYLKTEAFF TGCAGTGCCTACTTGAAAACTGAAGCTTTCTTT
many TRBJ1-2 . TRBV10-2 CASSESAGGTYGYTF TGCGCCAGCAGTGAGTCGGCTGGCGGAACCTATGGCTACACCTTC
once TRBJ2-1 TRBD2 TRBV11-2 CANASGGPYNEQFF TGTGCCAATGCTAGCGGGGGACCCTACAATGAGCAGTTCTTC
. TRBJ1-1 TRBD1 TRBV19 CACSGGEGARVGAFF TGTGCCTGTAGTGGGGGGGAGGGGGCGCGTGTAGGAGCTTTCTTT
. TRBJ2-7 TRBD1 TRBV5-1 CASSVAGTGTSQQYF TGCGCCAGCAGCGTCGCGGGGACAGGTACCAGCCAGCAGTACTTC
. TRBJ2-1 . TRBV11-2 CASNLEWATDEQFF TGTGCCAGCAACTTAGAGTGGGCAACGGATGAGCAGTTCTTC
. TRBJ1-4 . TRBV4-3 CASSATSGRSEKLSF TGCGCCAGCAGCGCTACCTCCGGGAGGAGCGAAAAACTGTCTTTT
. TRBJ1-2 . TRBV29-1 CSVEEVTGQPNYGYTF TGCAGCGTTGAAGAAGTCACAGGACAGCCCAACTATGGCTACACCTTC
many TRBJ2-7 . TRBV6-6 CASSFRDTSYEQYF TGTGCCAGCAGTTTCCGGGACACCTCCTACGAGCAGTACTTC